These 11 T cell receptor beta chains were sequenced from one sample in a study of memory B cells and T cells in multiple sclerosis. Only in-frame clones appear in the TCRdb table, and some are missing; sequencing was by immunoSEQ multiplex PCR. This table has roughly 14,000 clones, 69% appearing once. The sequenced sample consisted of memory (CD45RO+) CD4+ T cells from blood. Receptors originate from a human donor with multiple sclerosis.

The chain uses TRBV5-4 and TRBJ2-1; possible D gene TRBD2, 6 bases. V was clipped by 4 bases and J by 6 bases, with 11 bases between them. CDR1 and CDR2 from the germline V gene are SGHNT and YYREEE (reference sequence). The CDR3 is 13 residues long. Here the CDR3 DNA reads TGTGCCAGCAGCCCGGCGGGGCGCAATGAGCAGTTCTTC. Translation gives CASSPAGRNEQFF.

The J gene is TRBJ1-2, the V gene TRBV9, with D perhaps matching TRBD1 (5 bases). Germline V CDR1 and CDR2: SGDLS, YYNGEE. This CDR3 is 14 amino acids long. V gave up 3 bases and J gave up 3 bases, with 12 bases separating them. In DNA, the CDR3 is TGTGCCAGCAGCGCAGGGAATTCTTACTATGGCTACACCTTC. Protein product: CASSAGNSYYGYTF.

This clone has only a few counts. The rearrangement uses TRBV5-1 and TRBJ2-6, with D hard to call. Germline CDR1 and CDR2: SGHRS and YFSETQ. The length of the CDR3 is 14 residues. Trimming stripped 1 base from V and 1 base from J, with 3 bases between. The CDR3 nucleotides read TGCGCCAGCAGCTTGTCGTCTGGGGCCAACGTCCTGACTTTC. Translating it yields CASSLSSGANVLTF.

The rearrangement uses TRBV19 and TRBJ1-6, with a weak D call TRBD1 (6 bases). From germline, CDR1 is LNHDA and CDR2 SQIVND (reference sequence). Trimming shortened V by 3 bases and J by 7 bases, and 10 bases separated the two germline ends. The CDR3 spans 14 residues. This CDR3 reads CASSIGQGNSPLHF. Written as DNA, the CDR3 is TGTGCCAGTAGTATCGGGCAGGGGAATTCACCCCTCCACTTT.

The genes are TRBV5-4 and TRBJ2-5; 15 bases are a match to TRBD2. CDR1 SGHNT and CDR2 YYREEE come from the germline V gene (reference sequence). Unmatched junction bases numbered 6, after V lost 4 bases and J lost 2 bases. The CDR3 is made up of 17 amino acids. The CDR3 DNA sequence: TGTGCCAGCAGCCCGGGACTAGCGGGAGGCCCACAAGAGACCCAGTACTTC. Translating gives CASSPGLAGGPQETQYF.

V gene TRBV5-1 combines with J gene TRBJ1-2, with D perhaps TRBD1 (6 bases). This CDR3 is 14 amino acids long. Trimming removed 0 bases at V and 8 bases at J, with 14 bases between. The germline V gene has CDR1 SGHRS and CDR2 YFSETQ. The CDR3 region is CASSLEQGLRGYTF. DNA for the CDR3: TGCGCCAGCAGCTTGGAACAGGGCTTGAGGGGCTACACCTTC.

V usage is TRBV9 and J usage is TRBJ2-7; 10 bases align to TRBD1. The CDR3 sequence is 15 residues long. Germline trimming cut 4 bases from V and 3 bases from J; bases unmatched to any gene: 7. Per the germline V gene, CDR1 is SGDLS and CDR2 is YYNGEE. The CDR3 DNA sequence: TGTGCCAGCAGCCCACAGGGACAGGGGTTCTACGAGCAGTACTTC. It encodes CASSPQGQGFYEQYF.

Only one count was recorded for this clone. At one boundary the junction diverges from the germline segment, which might be a read error. J is TRBJ2-6 and V is TRBV9, with D possibly being TRBD2 (7 bases). This CDR3 region has 16 residues. CDR1 is SGDLS and CDR2 is YYNGEE in the germline V gene. The CDR3 loop is CASRVGGGTGANVLTF. The CDR3 DNA is TGTGCCAGCAGGGTAGGGGGGGGGACAGGGGCCAACGTCCTGACTTTC.

The V and J genes are TRBV25-1 and TRBJ1-1; 7 bases line up with TRBD1. Germline CDR1 MGHDK, CDR2 SYGVNS. The CDR3 consists of 15 residues. The ends lost 2 bases at V and 2 bases at J; junction bases unmatched: 5. CDR3 nucleotide sequence: TGTGCCAGCAGTGAAATGAGGGGGCTTAACACTGAAGCTTTCTTT. It codes for CASSEMRGLNTEAFF.

This clone was counted once. This chain joins TRBV7-6 and TRBJ2-2; D is possibly TRBD1 (5 bases). Trimming cost V 0 bases and J 3 bases, with 8 bases left between them. The CDR3 consists of 15 residues. From germline, CDR1 is SGHVS and CDR2 FNYEAQ. The CDR3 region is CASSLALGDTGELFF. The CDR3 nucleotides read TGTGCCAGCAGCTTAGCGCTAGGGGACACCGGGGAGCTGTTTTTT.

The chain joins TRBV2 to TRBJ1-2; D is possibly TRBD1 (6 bases). Germline V lookup: CDR1 SNHLY, CDR2 FYNNEI. CDR3 length equals 13 residues. Trimming shortened V by 3 bases and J by 3 bases, and 8 bases separated the two germline ends. DNA of the CDR3: TGTGCCAGCAGTGATTCAGGGGACTATGGCTACACCTTC. Protein: CASSDSGDYGYTF.